These 20 T cell receptor beta chains originate from one sample sequenced in a study of cytomegalovirus exposure and HLA in healthy donors. A multiplex PCR was run with 60 Vbeta primers and 13 Jbeta primers. Profiled with immunoSEQ multiplex PCR; TCRdb holds only in-frame clones, not every one. In the table there are roughly 100,000 clones, around 73% of which are singletons. Sequenced input: PBMCs. The receptors stem from a man between 25 and 39 years old in good health and CMV-seronegative.

V gene TRBV7-2 combines with J gene TRBJ1-1; D uncertain. The germline V gene has CDR1 SGHTA and CDR2 FQGNSA. V gave up 0 bases and J gave up 7 bases, with 15 bases separating them. This CDR3 spans 15 amino acids. The CDR3 loop is CASSLAPGQRGEAFF. The CDR3 DNA follows: TGTGCCAGCAGCTTAGCCCCCGGGCAACGGGGTGAAGCTTTCTTT.

The chain combines TRBV7-2 with TRBJ2-1; 9 bases are a match to TRBD1. The CDR3 is 12 amino acids. From germline, CDR1 is SGHTA and CDR2 FQGNSA. V lost 1 base, J lost 15 bases, and 4 bases stayed unmatched. The CDR3 is CASSLEGGQGFF. The CDR3 nucleotides read TGTGCCAGCAGCTTAGAGGGGGGACAGGGGTTCTTC.

This clone is a singleton in its sample. The J gene is TRBJ1-1, the V gene TRBV4-3, with D tentatively TRBD1 (5 bases). V gave up 0 bases and J gave up 3 bases, with 23 bases separating them. The CDR3 extends over 19 amino acids. Germline CDR1 LGHNA, CDR2 YSLEER. CDR3 residues: CASSQEGGMGGGSDTEAFF. Written as DNA, the CDR3 is TGCGCCAGCAGCCAAGAGGGGGGTATGGGGGGAGGGTCGGACACTGAAGCTTTCTTT.

The rearrangement joins TRBV7-9 to TRBJ1-1; D is possibly TRBD1 (6 bases). Trimming shortened V by 3 bases and J by 7 bases, and 12 bases separated the two germline ends. The CDR3 spans 13 residues. Per the germline V gene, CDR1 is SEHNR and CDR2 is FQNEAQ (reference sequence). Here the CDR3 reads CASSLDSSDEAFF. DNA of the CDR3: TGTGCCAGCAGCTTGGACAGTTCGGATGAAGCTTTCTTT.

This clone appeared a single time. V gene TRBV5-6 combines with J gene TRBJ2-5; 14 bases map to TRBD2. The CDR3 length is 14 residues. From germline, CDR1 is SGHDT and CDR2 YYEEEE. V lost 4 bases and J lost 9; bases outside the gene matches: 5. This CDR3 reads CASSAGLAGGPQYF. CDR3 sequence (DNA): TGTGCCAGCAGCGCTGGACTAGCGGGGGGTCCCCAGTACTTC.

The chain employs TRBV9 and TRBJ2-7; 10 bases line up with TRBD1. The CDR3 sequence is 14 residues long. Germline CDR1 reads SGDLS; CDR2 reads YYNGEE. J lost 3 bases, V lost 4 bases, and 4 bases had no gene match. Here the CDR3 DNA reads TGTGCCAGCAGCCCGGGACAGGGGTTCTACGAGCAGTACTTC. Protein product: CASSPGQGFYEQYF.

This clone was observed a few times. The J gene is TRBJ1-1, the V gene TRBV7-2; 8 positions agree with TRBD1. Per the germline V gene, CDR1 is SGHTA and CDR2 is FQGNSA. Trimming cost V 5 bases and J 1 base; bases outside gene matches: 6. The CDR3 is 15 amino acids. The CDR3 nucleotides are TGTGCCAGCAGCCCCCGGACAGGGAAGAACACTGAAGCTTTCTTT. Translating it yields CASSPRTGKNTEAFF.

The rearrangement links TRBV6-5 to TRBJ1-1; tentative D call: TRBD1 (5 bases). Germline V gene sequence: CDR1 MNHEY, CDR2 SVGAGI. This CDR3 contains 14 residues. The germline V and J ends were trimmed by 10 bases and 4 bases, with 19 bases remaining between them. CDR3 residues: CAILKDGGSTEAFF. The CDR3 coding sequence is TGTGCCATCTTAAAAGACGGGGGTTCCACTGAAGCTTTCTTT.

V gene TRBV30 combines with J gene TRBJ1-6; TRBD1 might be the D (5 bases). V gave up 2 bases and J gave up 6 bases, with 8 bases separating them. The germline gives CDR1 GTSNPN, CDR2 SVGIG (reference sequence). The CDR3 spans 13 residues. Written as DNA, the CDR3 is TGTGCCTGGAGTTCGGGGGGTAATTCACCCCTCCACTTT. Amino acids: CAWSSGGNSPLHF.

The chain recombines TRBV7-9 with TRBJ2-1; D might be TRBD2 (5 bases). The CDR3 extends over 14 amino acids. Germline V CDR1 and CDR2: SEHNR, FQNEAQ (reference sequence). Between the trimmed V and J ends, which lost 6 bases and 6 bases, there was a span of 15 bases. The chain's CDR3 is CASRREGSSNEQFF. Here the CDR3 DNA reads TGTGCCAGCAGGAGGGAAGGCAGCTCCAATGAGCAGTTCTTC.

Only one count was recorded for this clone. J is TRBJ2-4 and V is TRBV5-1; 7 nucleotides align to TRBD1. Germline CDR1 SGHRS, CDR2 YFSETQ. This CDR3 is built from 16 residues. The ends lost 1 base at V and 7 bases at J; junction bases unmatched: 11. This chain's CDR3 is CASSLKTGFSVNIQYF. The CDR3 region has the DNA TGCGCCAGCAGCTTGAAGACAGGGTTTTCAGTGAACATTCAGTACTTC.

This clone was found a few times. The genes are TRBV6-5 and TRBJ2-3; D unclear. V lost 2 bases and J lost 3, with 6 bases in between. Germline lookup yields CDR1 MNHEY and CDR2 SVGAGI. The CDR3 totals 13 residues. In DNA form, the CDR3 reads TGTGCCAGCAGTTACGTGAGGACAGATACGCAGTATTTT. Translated, it gives CASSYVRTDTQYF.

This sequence joins TRBV18 and TRBJ1-1, with TRBD1 as a possible D gene (5 bases). CDR1 KGHSH and CDR2 LQKENI come from the germline V gene. V lost 2 bases to trimming and J lost 0 bases, with 13 bases between them. This CDR3 spans 16 amino acids. The CDR3 DNA reads as TGTGCCAGCTCACCAGGGGCGGCCGAATTGAACACTGAAGCTTTCTTT. Its protein is CASSPGAAELNTEAFF. The full variable domain, in which reference TRBV18 and TRBJ1-1 provide the parts outside the CDR3, is NAGVMQNPRHLVRRRGQEARLRCSPMKGHSHVYWYRQLPEEGLKFMVYLQKENIIDESGMPKERFSAEFPKEGPSILRIQQVVRGDSAAYFCASSPGAAELNTEAFFGQGTRLTVV.

The chain has TRBV5-6 and TRBJ2-5; D uncertain. Trimming removed 2 bases at V and 5 bases at J, with 4 bases between. The CDR3 covers 11 residues. Germline CDR1 is SGHDT and CDR2 is YYEEEE. The DNA of the CDR3 is TGTGCCAGCAGCTTTGAGGAGACCCAGTACTTC. Translation: CASSFEETQYF.

The chain joins TRBV5-4 to TRBJ1-2, with D possibly being TRBD1 (5 bases). The CDR3 consists of 13 residues. The V gene lost 0 bases and the J gene lost 3 bases, with 6 bases spanning the gap. CDR1 SGHNT and CDR2 YYREEE come from the germline V gene (reference sequence). The chain's CDR3 is CASSLAGYYGYTF. The CDR3, as DNA: TGTGCCAGCAGCTTGGCAGGGTACTATGGCTACACCTTC.

V is TRBV30 and J is TRBJ1-2; D not certain. Germline loops: CDR1 GTSNPN, CDR2 SVGIG (reference sequence). There are 14 residues in the CDR3. V was clipped by 3 bases and J by 3 bases, with 14 bases between them. The CDR3 is CAWRTSQFYYGYTF. CDR3 bases: TGTGCCTGGAGAACCTCCCAGTTTTACTATGGCTACACCTTC.

Here the CDR3 DNA reads TGCGCCAGCAGCCAAGATACAGGGATTAGCAATCAGCCCCAGCATTTT. It yields the protein CASSQDTGISNQPQHF. The rearrangement joins TRBV4-3 to TRBJ1-5, with a possible D match to TRBD1 (6 bases). Germline V gene lookup returns CDR1 LGHNA and CDR2 YSLEER. The ends were cut back, 0 bases at V and 0 bases at J, with 9 bases in the middle. The CDR3 loop spans 16 amino acids.

The V and J genes are TRBV4-1 and TRBJ1-1; D not certain. The CDR3 consists of 13 residues. Per germline, CDR1 MGHRA and CDR2 YSYEKL. V lost 3 bases and J lost 1, with 6 bases in between. This CDR3 is CASSHTPNTEAFF. CDR3 bases: TGCGCCAGCAGCCACACACCGAACACTGAAGCTTTCTTT.

The chain is built from TRBV21-1 and TRBJ1-4; the table calls TRBD1, which could not be checked here. TRBV21-1 is listed as a pseudogene. The CDR3 extends over 15 amino acids. CDR3 region: CASSGRTGRNEKLFF. The CDR3 DNA is TGTGCCAGCAGCGGCCGGACAGGGCGCAATGAAAAACTGTTTTTT.

The chain links TRBV4-1 to TRBJ1-2, with TRBD1 as a possible D gene (5 bases). V was shortened by 1 base and J by 4 bases, with 13 bases between the two germline ends. From germline, CDR1 is MGHRA and CDR2 YSYEKL. This CDR3 has 15 amino acids. The CDR3 nucleotides are TGCGCCAGCAGCCAAGGAGTGGGGCTTAGCTATGGCTACACCTTC. Encoded protein: CASSQGVGLSYGYTF.